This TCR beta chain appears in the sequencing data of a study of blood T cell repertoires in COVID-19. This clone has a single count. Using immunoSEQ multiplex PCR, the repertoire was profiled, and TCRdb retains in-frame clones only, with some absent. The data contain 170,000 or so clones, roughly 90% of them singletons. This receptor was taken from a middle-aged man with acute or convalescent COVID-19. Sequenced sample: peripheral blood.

The DNA of the CDR3 is TGTGCCAGAGACTGGAGGGCCACATCCTACGAGCAGTACGTC. Protein sequence: CARDWRATSYEQYV. The V gene is TRBV5-3, the J gene TRBJ2-7; possible D gene TRBD2, 6 bases. TRBV5-3 is an open reading frame, and its role is uncertain. The CDR3 contains 14 residues. The V and J ends lost 7 bases and 1 base respectively, with 15 bases between them.